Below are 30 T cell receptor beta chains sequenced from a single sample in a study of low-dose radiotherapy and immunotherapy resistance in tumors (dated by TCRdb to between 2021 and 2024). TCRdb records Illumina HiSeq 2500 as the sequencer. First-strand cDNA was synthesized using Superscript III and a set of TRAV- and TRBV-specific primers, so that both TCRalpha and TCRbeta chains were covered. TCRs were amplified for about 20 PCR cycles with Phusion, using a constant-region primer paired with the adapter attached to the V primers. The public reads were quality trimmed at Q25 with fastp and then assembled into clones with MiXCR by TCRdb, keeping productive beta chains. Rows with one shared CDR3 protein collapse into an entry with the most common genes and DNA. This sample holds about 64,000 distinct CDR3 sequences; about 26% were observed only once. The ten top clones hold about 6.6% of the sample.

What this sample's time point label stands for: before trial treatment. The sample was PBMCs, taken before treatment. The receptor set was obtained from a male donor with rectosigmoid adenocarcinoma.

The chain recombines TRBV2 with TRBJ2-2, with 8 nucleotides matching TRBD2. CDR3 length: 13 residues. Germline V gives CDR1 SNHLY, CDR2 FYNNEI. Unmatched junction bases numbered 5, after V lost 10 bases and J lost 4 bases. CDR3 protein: CAILAGGTGELFF. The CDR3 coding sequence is TGTGCCATCCTAGCGGGTGGCACCGGGGAGCTGTTTTTT. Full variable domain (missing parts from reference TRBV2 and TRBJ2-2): EPEVTQTPSHQVTQMGQEVILRCVPISNHLYFYWYRQILGQKVEFLVSFYNNEISEKSEIFDDQFSVERPDGSNFTLKIRSTKLEDSAMYFCAILAGGTGELFFGEGSRLTVL.

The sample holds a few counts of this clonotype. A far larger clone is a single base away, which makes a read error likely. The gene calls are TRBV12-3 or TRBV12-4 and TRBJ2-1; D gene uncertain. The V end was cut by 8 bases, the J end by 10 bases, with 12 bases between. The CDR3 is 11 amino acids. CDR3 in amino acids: CASARGYEQFF. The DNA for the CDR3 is TGTGCCAGCGCCCGTGGCTACGAGCAGTTCTTC.

The CDR3 DNA reads as TGTGCCAGCAGCCGCGGGGTACCTGAAGCTTTCTTT. Protein: CASSRGVPEAFF. The V call is TRBV6-2 or TRBV6-3, the J call TRBJ1-1; D unclear. The CDR3 spans 12 residues. Germline values: CDR1 MNHEY, CDR2 SVGEGT. With 6 bases removed from V and 6 bases from J, the gap between germline ends came to 11 bases.

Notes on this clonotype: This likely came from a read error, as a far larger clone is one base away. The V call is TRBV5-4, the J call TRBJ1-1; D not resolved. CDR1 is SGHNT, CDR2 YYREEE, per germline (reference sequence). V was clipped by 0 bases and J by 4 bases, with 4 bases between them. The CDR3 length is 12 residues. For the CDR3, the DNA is TGTGCCAGCAGCTTGGGGTCCACTGAAGCTTTCTTT. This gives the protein CASSLGSTEAFF.

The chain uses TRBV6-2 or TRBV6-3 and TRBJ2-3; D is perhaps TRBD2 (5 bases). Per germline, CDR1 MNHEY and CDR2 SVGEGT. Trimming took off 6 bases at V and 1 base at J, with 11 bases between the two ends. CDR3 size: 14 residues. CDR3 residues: CASREIGGTDTQYF. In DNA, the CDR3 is TGTGCCAGCAGAGAAATCGGGGGCACAGATACGCAGTATTTT.

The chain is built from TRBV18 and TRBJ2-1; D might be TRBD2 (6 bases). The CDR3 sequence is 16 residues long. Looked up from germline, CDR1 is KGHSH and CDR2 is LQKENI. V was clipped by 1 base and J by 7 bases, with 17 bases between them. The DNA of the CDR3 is TGTGCCAGCTCACCACGAGAGGACGGAGGGAGGAATGAGCAGTTCTTC. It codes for CASSPREDGGRNEQFF.

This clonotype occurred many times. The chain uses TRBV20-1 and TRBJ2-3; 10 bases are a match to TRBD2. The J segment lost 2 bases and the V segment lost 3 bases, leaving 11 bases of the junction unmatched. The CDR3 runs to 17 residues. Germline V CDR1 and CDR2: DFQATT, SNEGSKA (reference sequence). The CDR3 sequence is CSASQRSSGRATDTQYF. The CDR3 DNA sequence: TGCAGTGCTAGTCAGAGGAGCAGCGGGAGGGCCACAGATACGCAGTATTTT.

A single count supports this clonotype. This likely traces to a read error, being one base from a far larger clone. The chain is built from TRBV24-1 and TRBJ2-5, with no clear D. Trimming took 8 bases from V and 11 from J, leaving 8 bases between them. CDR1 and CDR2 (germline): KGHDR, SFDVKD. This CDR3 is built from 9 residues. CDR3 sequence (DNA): TGTGCCACCAACCTTGAGCAGTACTTC. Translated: CATNLEQYF.

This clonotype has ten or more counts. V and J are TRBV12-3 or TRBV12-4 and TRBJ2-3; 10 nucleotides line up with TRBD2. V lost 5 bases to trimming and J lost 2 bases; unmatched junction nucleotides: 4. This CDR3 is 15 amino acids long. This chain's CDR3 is CASSPGLAATDTQYF. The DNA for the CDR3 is TGTGCCAGCAGTCCAGGACTAGCGGCCACAGATACGCAGTATTTT.

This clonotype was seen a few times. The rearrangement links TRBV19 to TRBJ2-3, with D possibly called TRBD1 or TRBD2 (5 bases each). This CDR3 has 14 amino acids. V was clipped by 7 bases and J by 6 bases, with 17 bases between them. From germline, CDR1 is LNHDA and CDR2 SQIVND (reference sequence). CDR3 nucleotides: TGTGCCAGTACCTCGGGACCCACGGGCGATACGCAGTATTTT. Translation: CASTSGPTGDTQYF.

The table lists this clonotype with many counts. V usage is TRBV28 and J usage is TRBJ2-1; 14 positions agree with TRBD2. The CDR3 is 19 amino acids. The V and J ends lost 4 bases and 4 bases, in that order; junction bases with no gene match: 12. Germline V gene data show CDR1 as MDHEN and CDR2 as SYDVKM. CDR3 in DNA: TGTGCCAGCAGTTCATCCGGGACTAGCGGGAGCAGGATTTACAATGAGCAGTTCTTC. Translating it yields CASSSSGTSGSRIYNEQFF.

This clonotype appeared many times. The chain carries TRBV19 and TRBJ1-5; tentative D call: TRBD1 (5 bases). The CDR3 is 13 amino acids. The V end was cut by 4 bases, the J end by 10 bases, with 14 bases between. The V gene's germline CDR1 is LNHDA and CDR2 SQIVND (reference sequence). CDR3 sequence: CASSTRSGEPQHF. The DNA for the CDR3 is TGTGCCAGTAGTACCCGGTCGGGGGAACCCCAGCATTTT.

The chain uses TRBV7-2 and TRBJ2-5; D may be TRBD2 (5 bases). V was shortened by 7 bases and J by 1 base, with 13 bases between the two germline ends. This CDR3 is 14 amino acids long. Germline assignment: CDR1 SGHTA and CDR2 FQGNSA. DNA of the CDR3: TGTGCCAGCACCGTGGCGGGCAGCCAAGAGACCCAGTACTTC. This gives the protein CASTVAGSQETQYF.

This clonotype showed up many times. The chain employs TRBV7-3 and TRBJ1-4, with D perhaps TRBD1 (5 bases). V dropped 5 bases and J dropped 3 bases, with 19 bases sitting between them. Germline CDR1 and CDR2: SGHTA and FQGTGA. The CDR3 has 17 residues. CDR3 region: CASSPRPDRAANEKLFF. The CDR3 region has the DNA TGTGCCAGCAGCCCGAGACCCGACAGAGCGGCTAATGAAAAACTGTTTTTT.

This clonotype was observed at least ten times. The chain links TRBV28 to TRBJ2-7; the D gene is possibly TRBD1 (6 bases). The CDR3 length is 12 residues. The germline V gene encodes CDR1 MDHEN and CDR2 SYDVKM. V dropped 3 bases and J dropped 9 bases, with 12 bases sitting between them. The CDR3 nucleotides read TGTGCCAGCAGTTTCCTAGCAGGGGCGCAGTACTTC. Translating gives CASSFLAGAQYF.

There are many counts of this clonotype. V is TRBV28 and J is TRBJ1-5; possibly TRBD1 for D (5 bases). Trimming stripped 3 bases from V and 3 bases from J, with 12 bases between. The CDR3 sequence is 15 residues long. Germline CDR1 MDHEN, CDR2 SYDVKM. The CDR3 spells CASSLGVAVNQPQHF. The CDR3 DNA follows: TGTGCCAGCAGTTTGGGGGTGGCAGTCAATCAGCCCCAGCATTTT.

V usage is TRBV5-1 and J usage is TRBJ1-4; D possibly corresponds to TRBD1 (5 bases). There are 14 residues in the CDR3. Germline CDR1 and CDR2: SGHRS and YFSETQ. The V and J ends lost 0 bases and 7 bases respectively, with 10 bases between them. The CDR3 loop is CASSLGRGSEKLFF. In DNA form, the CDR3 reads TGCGCCAGCAGCTTGGGAAGGGGATCTGAAAAACTGTTTTTT. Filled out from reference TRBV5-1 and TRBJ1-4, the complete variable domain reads KAGVTQTPRYLIKTRGQQVTLSCSPISGHRSVSWYQQTPGQGLQFLFEYFSETQRNKGNFPGRFSGRQFSNSRSEMNVSTLELGDSALYLCASSLGRGSEKLFFGSGTQLSVL.

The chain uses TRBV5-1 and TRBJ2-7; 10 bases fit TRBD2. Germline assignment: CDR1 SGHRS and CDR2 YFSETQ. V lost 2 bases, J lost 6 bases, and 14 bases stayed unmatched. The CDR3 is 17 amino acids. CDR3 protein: CASSFFGRVAGGSEQYF. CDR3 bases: TGCGCCAGCAGCTTCTTCGGTCGCGTAGCGGGAGGAAGCGAGCAGTACTTC.

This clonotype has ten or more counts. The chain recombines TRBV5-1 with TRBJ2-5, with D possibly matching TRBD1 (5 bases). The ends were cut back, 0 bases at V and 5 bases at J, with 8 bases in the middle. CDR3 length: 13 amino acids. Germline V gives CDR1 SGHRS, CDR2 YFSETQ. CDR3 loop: CASSLEGPETQYF. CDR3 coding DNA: TGCGCCAGCAGCTTGGAGGGGCCCGAGACCCAGTACTTC. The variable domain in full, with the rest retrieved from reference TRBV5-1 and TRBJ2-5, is KAGVTQTPRYLIKTRGQQVTLSCSPISGHRSVSWYQQTPGQGLQFLFEYFSETQRNKGNFPGRFSGRQFSNSRSEMNVSTLELGDSALYLCASSLEGPETQYFGPGTRLLVL.

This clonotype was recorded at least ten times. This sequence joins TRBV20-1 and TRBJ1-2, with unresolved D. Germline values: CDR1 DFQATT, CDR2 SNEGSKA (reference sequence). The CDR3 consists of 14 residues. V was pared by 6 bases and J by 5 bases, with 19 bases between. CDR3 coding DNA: TGCAGTGCCCCGGACTTCTCGGCCCCTTATGGCTACACCTTC. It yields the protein CSAPDFSAPYGYTF.

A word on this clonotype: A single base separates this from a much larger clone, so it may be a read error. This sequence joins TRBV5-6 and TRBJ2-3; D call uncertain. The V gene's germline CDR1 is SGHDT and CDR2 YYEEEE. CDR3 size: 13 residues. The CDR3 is CASSLQRRDTKYF. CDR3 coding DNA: TGTGCCAGCAGCCTTCAGCGAAGGGATACGAAGTATTTT.

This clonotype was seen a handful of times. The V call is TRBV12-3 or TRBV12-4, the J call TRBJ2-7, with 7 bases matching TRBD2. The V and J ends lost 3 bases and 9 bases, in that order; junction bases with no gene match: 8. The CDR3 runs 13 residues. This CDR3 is CASSLYGWEGQYF. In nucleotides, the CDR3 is TGTGCCAGCAGTTTGTACGGGTGGGAGGGGCAGTACTTC.

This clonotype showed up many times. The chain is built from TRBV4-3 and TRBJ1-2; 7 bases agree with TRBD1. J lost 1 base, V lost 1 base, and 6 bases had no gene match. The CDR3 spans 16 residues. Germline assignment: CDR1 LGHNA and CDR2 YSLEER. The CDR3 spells CASSQAGTAVNYGYTF. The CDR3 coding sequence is TGCGCCAGCAGCCAAGCCGGGACAGCGGTTAACTATGGCTACACCTTC.

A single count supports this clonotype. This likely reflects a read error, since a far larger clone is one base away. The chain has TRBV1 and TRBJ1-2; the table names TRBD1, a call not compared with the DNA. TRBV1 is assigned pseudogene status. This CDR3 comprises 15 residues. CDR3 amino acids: CTSSQGTNLNYGYTF. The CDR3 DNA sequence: TGCACCAGCAGCCAGGGGACAAACCTTAACTATGGCTACACCTTC.

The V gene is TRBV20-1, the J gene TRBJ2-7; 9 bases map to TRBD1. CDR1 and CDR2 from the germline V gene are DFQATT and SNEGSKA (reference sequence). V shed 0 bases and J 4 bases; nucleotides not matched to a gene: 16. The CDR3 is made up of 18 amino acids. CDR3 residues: CSARDPFSRTGVGYEQYF. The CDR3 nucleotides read TGCAGTGCTAGAGATCCTTTTTCGAGGACAGGGGTAGGGTACGAGCAGTACTTC.

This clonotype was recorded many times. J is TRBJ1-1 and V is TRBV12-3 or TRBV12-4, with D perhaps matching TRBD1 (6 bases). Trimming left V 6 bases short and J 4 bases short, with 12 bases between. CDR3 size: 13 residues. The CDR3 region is CASRSGQFTEAFF. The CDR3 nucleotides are TGTGCCAGCAGAAGCGGACAGTTCACTGAAGCTTTCTTT.

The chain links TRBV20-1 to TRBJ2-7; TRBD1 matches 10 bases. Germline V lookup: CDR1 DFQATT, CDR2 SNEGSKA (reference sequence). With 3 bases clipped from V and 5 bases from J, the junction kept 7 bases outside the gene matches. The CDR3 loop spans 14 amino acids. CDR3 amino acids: CSASTTGGRNEQYF. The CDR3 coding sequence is TGCAGTGCTAGTACGACAGGGGGCAGGAACGAGCAGTACTTC.

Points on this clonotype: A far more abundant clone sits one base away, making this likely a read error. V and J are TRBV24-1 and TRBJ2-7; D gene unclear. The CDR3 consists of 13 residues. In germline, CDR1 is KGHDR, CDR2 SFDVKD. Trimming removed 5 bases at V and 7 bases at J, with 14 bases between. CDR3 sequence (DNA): TGTGCCACCAGTGCTCTATCCTACAATGAGCAGTACTTC. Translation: CATSALSYNEQYF.

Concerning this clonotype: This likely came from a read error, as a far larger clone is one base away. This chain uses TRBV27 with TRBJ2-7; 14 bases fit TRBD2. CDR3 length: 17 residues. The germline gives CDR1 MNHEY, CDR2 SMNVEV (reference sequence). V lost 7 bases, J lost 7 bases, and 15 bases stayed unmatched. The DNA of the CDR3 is TGTGCCAGCACCCCAGGACTAGCGGGAGGCTCTTACAATGAGCAGTACTTC. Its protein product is CASTPGLAGGSYNEQYF.

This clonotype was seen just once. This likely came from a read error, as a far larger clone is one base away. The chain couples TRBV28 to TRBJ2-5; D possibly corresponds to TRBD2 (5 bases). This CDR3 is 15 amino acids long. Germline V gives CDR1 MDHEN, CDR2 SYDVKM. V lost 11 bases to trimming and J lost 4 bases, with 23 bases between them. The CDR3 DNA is TGTGCCGCCAGTGATATTAACTCTGCGGGAGAGACCCAGTACTTC. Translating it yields CAASDINSAGETQYF.